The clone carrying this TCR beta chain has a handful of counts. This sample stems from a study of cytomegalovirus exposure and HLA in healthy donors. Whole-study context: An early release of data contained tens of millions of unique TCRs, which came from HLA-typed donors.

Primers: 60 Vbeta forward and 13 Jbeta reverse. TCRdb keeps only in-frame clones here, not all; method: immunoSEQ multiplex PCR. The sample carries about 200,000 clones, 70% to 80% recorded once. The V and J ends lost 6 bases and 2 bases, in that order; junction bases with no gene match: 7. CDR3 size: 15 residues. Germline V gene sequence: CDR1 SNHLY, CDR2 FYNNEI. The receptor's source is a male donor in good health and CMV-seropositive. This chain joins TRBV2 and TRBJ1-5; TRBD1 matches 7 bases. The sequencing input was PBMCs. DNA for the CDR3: TGTGCCAGCAGAATACAGGGGCGAGGCAATCAGCCCCAGCATTTT. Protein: CASRIQGRGNQPQHF.